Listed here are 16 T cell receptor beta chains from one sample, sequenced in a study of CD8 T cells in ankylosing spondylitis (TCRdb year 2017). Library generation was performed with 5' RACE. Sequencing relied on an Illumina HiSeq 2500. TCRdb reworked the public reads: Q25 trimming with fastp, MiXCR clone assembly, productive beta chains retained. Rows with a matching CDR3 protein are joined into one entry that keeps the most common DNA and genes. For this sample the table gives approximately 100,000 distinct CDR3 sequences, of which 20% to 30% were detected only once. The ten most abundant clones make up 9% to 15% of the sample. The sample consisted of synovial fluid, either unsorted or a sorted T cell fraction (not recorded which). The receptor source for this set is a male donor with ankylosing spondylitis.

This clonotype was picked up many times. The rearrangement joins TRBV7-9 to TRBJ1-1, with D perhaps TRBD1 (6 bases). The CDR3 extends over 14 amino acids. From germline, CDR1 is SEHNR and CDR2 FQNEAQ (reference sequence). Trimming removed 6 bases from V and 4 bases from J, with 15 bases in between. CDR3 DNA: TGTGCCAGCAGTCCAGGGGATTTAAGCACTGAAGCTTTCTTT. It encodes CASSPGDLSTEAFF.

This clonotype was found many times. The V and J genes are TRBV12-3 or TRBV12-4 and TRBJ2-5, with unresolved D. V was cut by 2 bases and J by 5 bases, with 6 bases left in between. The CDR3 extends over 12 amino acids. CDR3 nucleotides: TGTGCCAGCAGTTTAAGGCCGGAGACCCAGTACTTC. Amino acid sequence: CASSLRPETQYF.

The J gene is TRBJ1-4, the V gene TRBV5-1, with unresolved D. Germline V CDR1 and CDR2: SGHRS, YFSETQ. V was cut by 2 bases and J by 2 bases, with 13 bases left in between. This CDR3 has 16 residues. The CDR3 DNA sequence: TGCGCCAGCAGCTTCAACGGACTGGCTACTAATGAAAAACTGTTTTTT. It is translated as CASSFNGLATNEKLFF.

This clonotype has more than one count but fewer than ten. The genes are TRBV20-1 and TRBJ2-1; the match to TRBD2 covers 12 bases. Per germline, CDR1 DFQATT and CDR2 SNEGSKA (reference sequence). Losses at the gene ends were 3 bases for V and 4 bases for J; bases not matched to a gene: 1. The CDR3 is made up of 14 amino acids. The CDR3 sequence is CSARTSGSYNEQFF. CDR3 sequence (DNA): TGCAGTGCTAGGACTAGCGGGAGTTACAATGAGCAGTTCTTC.

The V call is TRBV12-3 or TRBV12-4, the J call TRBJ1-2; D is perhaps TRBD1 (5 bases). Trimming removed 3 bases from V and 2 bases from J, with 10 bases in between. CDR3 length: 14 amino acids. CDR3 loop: CASSLGGVNYGYTF. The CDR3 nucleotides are TGTGCCAGCAGTTTGGGGGGAGTAAACTATGGCTACACCTTC.

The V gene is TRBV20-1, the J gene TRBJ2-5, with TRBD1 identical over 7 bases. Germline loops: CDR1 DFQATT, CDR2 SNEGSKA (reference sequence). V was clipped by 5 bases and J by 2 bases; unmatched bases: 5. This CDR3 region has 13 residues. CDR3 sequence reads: CSADRDRQETQYF. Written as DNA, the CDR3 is TGCAGTGCTGACAGGGACCGGCAAGAGACCCAGTACTTC.

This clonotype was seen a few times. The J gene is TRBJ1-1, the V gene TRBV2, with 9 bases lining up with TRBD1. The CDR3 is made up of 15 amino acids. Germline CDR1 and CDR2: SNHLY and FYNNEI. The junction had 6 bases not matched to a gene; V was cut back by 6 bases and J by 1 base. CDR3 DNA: TGTGCCAGCAGACAAGACAGGGGGGGGAACACTGAAGCTTTCTTT. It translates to CASRQDRGGNTEAFF.

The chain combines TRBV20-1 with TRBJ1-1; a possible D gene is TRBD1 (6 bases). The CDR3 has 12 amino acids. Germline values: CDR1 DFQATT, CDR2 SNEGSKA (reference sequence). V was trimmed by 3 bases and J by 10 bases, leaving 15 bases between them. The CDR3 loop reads CSASPGTWGAFF. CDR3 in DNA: TGCAGTGCTAGTCCCGGGACATGGGGAGCTTTCTTT.

The CDR3 region is CASSLSRTSGSYEQYV. The CDR3, as DNA: TGTGCCAGCAGTCTCTCAAGGACTAGCGGATCCTACGAGCAGTACGTC. The V gene is TRBV12-3 or TRBV12-4, the J gene TRBJ2-7, with TRBD2 matching 10 bases. V lost 5 bases and J lost 1; bases outside the gene matches: 8. CDR3 length equals 16 residues.

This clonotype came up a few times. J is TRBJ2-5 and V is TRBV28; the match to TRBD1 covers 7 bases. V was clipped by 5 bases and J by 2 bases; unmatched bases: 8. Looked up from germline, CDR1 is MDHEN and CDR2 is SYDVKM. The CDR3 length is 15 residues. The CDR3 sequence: CASSQLSGQQETQYF. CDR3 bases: TGTGCCAGCAGTCAGCTTTCGGGACAGCAAGAGACCCAGTACTTC. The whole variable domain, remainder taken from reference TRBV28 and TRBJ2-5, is DVKVTQSSRYLVKRTGEKVFLECVQDMDHENMFWYRQDPGLGLRLIYFSYDVKMKEKGDIPEGYSVSREKKERFSLILESASTNQTSMYLCASSQLSGQQETQYFGPGTRLLVL.

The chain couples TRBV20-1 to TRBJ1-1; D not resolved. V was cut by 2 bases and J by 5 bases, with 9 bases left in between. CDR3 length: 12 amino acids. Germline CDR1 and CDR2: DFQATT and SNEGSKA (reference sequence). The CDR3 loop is CSARNTLTEAFF. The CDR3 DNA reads TGCAGTGCTAGAAACACCCTGACTGAAGCTTTCTTT.

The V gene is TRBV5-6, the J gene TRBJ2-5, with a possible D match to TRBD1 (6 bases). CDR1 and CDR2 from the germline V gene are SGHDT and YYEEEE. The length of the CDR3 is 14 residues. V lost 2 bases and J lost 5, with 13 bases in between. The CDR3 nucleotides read TGTGCCAGCAGCTTTTATGGGGGCGAGGAGACCCAGTACTTC. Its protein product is CASSFYGGEETQYF.

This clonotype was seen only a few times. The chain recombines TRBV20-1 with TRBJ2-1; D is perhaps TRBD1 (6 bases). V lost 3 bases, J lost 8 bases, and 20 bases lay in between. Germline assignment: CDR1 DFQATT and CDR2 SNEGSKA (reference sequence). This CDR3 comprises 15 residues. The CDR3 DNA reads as TGCAGTGCTAGGGGGCAGGGGCTTAGAATCGATGAGCAGTTCTTC. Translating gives CSARGQGLRIDEQFF.

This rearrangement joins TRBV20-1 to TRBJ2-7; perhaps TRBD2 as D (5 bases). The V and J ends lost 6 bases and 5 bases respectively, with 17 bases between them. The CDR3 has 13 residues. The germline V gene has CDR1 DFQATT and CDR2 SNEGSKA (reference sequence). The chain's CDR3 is CSAGVVALHEQYF. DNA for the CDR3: TGCAGTGCCGGGGTGGTAGCGTTGCACGAGCAGTACTTC.

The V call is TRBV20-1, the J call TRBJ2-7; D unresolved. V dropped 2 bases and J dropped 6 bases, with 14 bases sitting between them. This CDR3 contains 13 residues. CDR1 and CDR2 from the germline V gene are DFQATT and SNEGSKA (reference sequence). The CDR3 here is CSARRSTGGEQYF. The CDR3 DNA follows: TGCAGTGCTAGAAGGTCCACCGGCGGCGAGCAGTACTTC.

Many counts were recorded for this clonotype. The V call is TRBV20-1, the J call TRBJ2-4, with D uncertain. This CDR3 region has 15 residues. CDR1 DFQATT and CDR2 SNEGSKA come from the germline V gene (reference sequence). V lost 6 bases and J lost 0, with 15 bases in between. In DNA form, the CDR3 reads TGCAGTGCAGAGGAACAGAGTTTAGCCAAAAACATTCAGTACTTC. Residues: CSAEEQSLAKNIQYF.